The 5 T cell receptor beta chains given below trace back to one sample, sequenced in a study of blood T cell repertoires in COVID-19. Method: immunoSEQ multiplex PCR; TCRdb's copy keeps in-frame clones and lacks some. The sample shows about 97,000 clones, 60% to 80% of them seen only once. Sequenced sample: peripheral blood. Receptor source: a man aged 60-69 years with active or convalescent COVID-19.

The gene calls are TRBV3-1 (or the pseudogene TRBV3-2) and TRBJ1-6; 7 bases are a match to TRBD1. Germline assignment: CDR1 LGHDT and CDR2 YNNKEL (reference sequence). The CDR3 extends over 14 amino acids. The ends lost 1 base at V and 10 bases at J; junction bases unmatched: 4. The CDR3: CASSQVRTGSPLHF. CDR3 nucleotide sequence: TGTGCCAGCAGCCAAGTAAGGACAGGCTCACCCCTCCACTTT.

This clone came up once. The J gene is TRBJ2-1, the V gene TRBV7-2; a possible D gene is TRBD2 (6 bases). V dropped 4 bases and J dropped 5 bases, with 18 bases sitting between them. The CDR3 runs 16 residues. Germline values: CDR1 SGHTA, CDR2 FQGNSA. DNA for the CDR3: TGTGCCAGCAGCTACTTCCCGGGACTCTCAGACAATGAGCAGTTCTTC. Translated, it gives CASSYFPGLSDNEQFF.

This clone was seen only once. This chain joins TRBV11-3 and TRBJ2-2, with 11 bases aligning to TRBD2. CDR1 SGHNT and CDR2 YENEEA come from the germline V gene. J was trimmed by 2 bases and V by 1 base; bases with no gene match: 6. This CDR3 spans 18 amino acids. The CDR3 protein is CASSLGLAGGGNTGELFF. CDR3 bases: TGTGCCAGCAGCTTAGGGCTAGCGGGAGGAGGAAACACCGGGGAGCTGTTTTTT.

The chain joins TRBV27 to TRBJ2-1, with D uncertain. CDR1 and CDR2 (germline): MNHEY, SMNVEV (reference sequence). V gave up 8 bases and J gave up 5 bases, with 7 bases separating them. CDR3 length equals 11 residues. CDR3 nucleotides: TGTGCCAGCCACCGCGACAATGAGCAGTTCTTC. Translating it yields CASHRDNEQFF.

The chain couples TRBV19 to TRBJ1-5, with D uncertain. Germline V gives CDR1 LNHDA, CDR2 SQIVND (reference sequence). This CDR3 is built from 14 residues. V lost 5 bases and J lost 0, with 8 bases in between. CDR3 residues: CASSGSYSNQPQHF. DNA for the CDR3: TGTGCCAGTAGTGGCTCATATAGCAATCAGCCCCAGCATTTT.